This entry lists 20 T cell receptor beta chains sequenced from one sample in a study of human T cells and chemical hapten exposure. TCRdb fed the RACE reads into MiXCR, producing one record per CDR3 protein. The table records about 85,000 distinct CDR3 sequences, around 8.8% of them present only once. The time point here: pre-sensitization, week 0. The treatment: therapeutic diphenylcyclopropenone sensitization with weekly scalp DPC. Sequencing was performed on whole blood, taken in connection with sensitization to the hapten diphenylcyclopropenone (DPC). The receptors come from a man aged 35-49 years with alopecia areata. Some clones in this sample may be carry-over from other donors' samples.

This clonotype was detected only a few times. This rearrangement joins TRBV5-4 to TRBJ2-3, with 16 bases lining up with TRBD2. This CDR3 contains 18 residues. The germline V gene encodes CDR1 SGHNT and CDR2 YYREEE (reference sequence). V was pared by 3 bases and J by 2 bases, with 6 bases of the junction left unmatched. The CDR3 region has the DNA TGTGCCAGCAGCTGGGGACTAGCGGGAGGGCCCGACACAGATACGCAGTATTTT. Translating gives CASSWGLAGGPDTDTQYF.

This clonotype rates as medium-sized (0.01 to 0.1%). The rearrangement joins TRBV28 to TRBJ1-5; D not certain. Per the germline V gene, CDR1 is MDHEN and CDR2 is SYDVKM. There are 12 residues in the CDR3. V gave up 5 bases and J gave up 1 base, with 3 bases separating them. CDR3 protein: CASSISNQPQHF. The CDR3 DNA reads TGTGCCAGCAGTATAAGCAATCAGCCCCAGCATTTT.

The table lists this clonotype with a few counts. The chain is built from TRBV28 and TRBJ1-2; 7 bases agree with TRBD1. The V gene's germline CDR1 is MDHEN and CDR2 SYDVKM. The CDR3 is 15 residues long. V was pared by 5 bases and J by 6 bases, with 12 bases of the junction left unmatched. CDR3 sequence (DNA): TGTGCCAGCAGTAGCCACAGGGGCCCAAACCATGGCTACACCTTC. Its protein is CASSSHRGPNHGYTF.

This clonotype was counted a few times. This chain uses TRBV20-1 with TRBJ2-5; 11 bases match TRBD1. This CDR3 contains 14 residues. CDR1 and CDR2 from the germline V gene are DFQATT and SNEGSKA (reference sequence). Trimming removed 3 bases from V and 7 bases from J; junction bases left unmatched: 7. The CDR3 sequence is CSASGDRGGGTQYF. In DNA form, the CDR3 reads TGCAGTGCTAGTGGGGACAGGGGGGGAGGGACCCAGTACTTC.

This chain connects TRBV7-9 to TRBJ2-7; no firm D call. Germline assignment: CDR1 SEHNR and CDR2 FQNEAQ (reference sequence). This CDR3 contains 15 residues. V shed 1 base and J shed 0 bases, with 10 bases lying between them. CDR3 loop: CASSLGKFSSYEQYF. The CDR3 nucleotides read TGTGCCAGCAGCTTAGGAAAATTTAGCTCCTACGAGCAGTACTTC.

The V gene is TRBV7-2, the J gene TRBJ2-5; D remains unclear. The CDR3 contains 14 residues. V dropped 3 bases and J dropped 1 base, with 9 bases sitting between them. Germline V gene lookup returns CDR1 SGHTA and CDR2 FQGNSA. The CDR3 region is CASSFDTVQETQYF. CDR3 nucleotide sequence: TGTGCCAGCAGCTTTGATACGGTCCAAGAGACCCAGTACTTC.

Points on this clonotype: One junction end disagrees with the germline gene, perhaps due to a read error. The CDR3 nucleotides read TGTGCCAGCAGCTATCAGACAGGGTCTGGGGCCAACGTCCTGAGTTTC. The encoded protein is CASSYQTGSGANVLSF. This chain connects TRBV7-2 to TRBJ2-6; 7 nucleotides match TRBD1. The CDR3 extends over 16 amino acids. The V gene's germline CDR1 is SGHTA and CDR2 FQGNSA.

This clonotype was detected ten times or more. The chain combines TRBV3-1 with TRBJ1-1; TRBD1 is a possible D gene (6 bases). V lost 1 base and J lost 1, with 10 bases in between. CDR3 length: 15 amino acids. The germline gives CDR1 LGHDT, CDR2 YNNKEL (reference sequence). CDR3 DNA: TGTGCCAGCAGCCAAGGGGCGGACAGGAACACTGAAGCTTTCTTT. Translated, it gives CASSQGADRNTEAFF.

This chain joins TRBV9 and TRBJ2-6, with a weak D call TRBD2 (5 bases). With 2 bases removed from V and 0 bases from J, the gap between germline ends came to 9 bases. Germline V gives CDR1 SGDLS, CDR2 YYNGEE. The CDR3 has 16 amino acids. The CDR3 DNA is TGTGCCAGCAGCGTCACAGCGGTCTCTGGGGCCAACGTCCTGACTTTC. Amino acid sequence: CASSVTAVSGANVLTF.

This clonotype occurred a few times. The rearrangement uses TRBV29-1 and TRBJ2-1; TRBD2 matches at 14 bases. V was clipped by 4 bases and J by 0 bases; unmatched bases: 2. The CDR3 is 16 residues long. The germline V gene encodes CDR1 SQVTM and CDR2 ANQGSEA. The CDR3 region is CSVGGLAGGSYNEQFF. In DNA, the CDR3 is TGCAGCGTTGGCGGACTAGCGGGAGGCTCCTACAATGAGCAGTTCTTC.

In this sample, this clonotype turned up a few times. This chain uses TRBV2 with TRBJ2-3, with D possibly matching TRBD1 (5 bases). The CDR3 consists of 12 residues. Deletions cut 6 bases from V and 6 bases from J, with 10 bases between. Germline V gene sequence: CDR1 SNHLY, CDR2 FYNNEI. The CDR3 here is CASSSTDDTQYF. CDR3 sequence (DNA): TGTGCCAGCAGCTCGACAGATGATACGCAGTATTTT.

Ten or more counts support this clonotype. The rearrangement joins TRBV20-1 to TRBJ2-7; 8 bases match TRBD2. J lost 2 bases, V lost 3 bases, and 6 bases had no gene match. CDR1 is DFQATT and CDR2 is SNEGSKA in the germline V gene (reference sequence). CDR3 length: 14 residues. The CDR3 reads CSASASGRTYEQYF. The CDR3 coding sequence is TGCAGTGCTAGTGCCAGCGGGAGAACCTACGAGCAGTACTTC.

In this sample, this clonotype turned up many times. This chain connects TRBV5-6 to TRBJ1-2; D gene unclear. V was trimmed by 2 bases and J by 4 bases, leaving 9 bases between them. The CDR3 is 13 residues long. Germline V lookup: CDR1 SGHDT, CDR2 YYEEEE. The DNA for the CDR3 is TGTGCCAGCAGCTTATCGGTTCCCTATGGCTACACCTTC. This encodes CASSLSVPYGYTF. The whole variable domain, remainder taken from reference TRBV5-6 and TRBJ1-2, is DAGVTQSPTHLIKTRGQQVTLRCSPKSGHDTVSWYQQALGQGPQFIFQYYEEEERQRGNFPDRFSGHQFPNYSSELNVNALLLGDSALYLCASSLSVPYGYTFGSGTRLTVV.

This clonotype has at least ten counts. This chain uses TRBV18 with TRBJ2-6; D is unclear. The CDR3 covers 15 residues. The germline V and J ends were trimmed by 0 bases and 0 bases, with 3 bases remaining between them. Looked up from germline, CDR1 is KGHSH and CDR2 is LQKENI. The CDR3 here is CASSPPFSGANVLTF. For the CDR3, the DNA is TGTGCCAGCTCACCACCGTTCTCTGGGGCCAACGTCCTGACTTTC.

The chain employs TRBV2 and TRBJ1-2; weak D call: TRBD1 (6 bases). V was cut by 3 bases and J by 5 bases, with 19 bases left in between. The CDR3 extends over 16 amino acids. The germline CDR1 and CDR2 sequences are SNHLY and FYNNEI. The CDR3 sequence: CASSEAGDARWYGYTF. The CDR3, as DNA: TGTGCCAGCAGTGAGGCAGGGGACGCCCGGTGGTATGGCTACACCTTC.

This clonotype was seen at least ten times. The V and J genes are TRBV20-1 and TRBJ2-7; D possibly corresponds to TRBD2 (5 bases). V dropped 2 bases and J dropped 0 bases, with 11 bases sitting between them. The germline CDR1 and CDR2 sequences are DFQATT and SNEGSKA (reference sequence). There are 14 residues in the CDR3. Here the CDR3 reads CSARTGSVSYEQYF. In DNA, the CDR3 is TGCAGTGCTAGAACGGGAAGCGTCTCCTACGAGCAGTACTTC.

This clonotype appeared many times. This chain joins TRBV4-2 and TRBJ2-1, with 10 bases that match TRBD2. J gave up 6 bases and V 1 base, and 6 bases lay outside the gene matches. This CDR3 has 16 amino acids. Germline CDR1 is LGHNA and CDR2 is YNFKEQ. CDR3 coding DNA: TGTGCCAGCAGCCAAGCGTCTAGCGGGAGAGTCAATGAGCAGTTCTTC. This gives the protein CASSQASSGRVNEQFF.

The V and J genes are TRBV7-2 and TRBJ2-3, with TRBD2 matching 11 bases. The CDR3 is 16 residues long. CDR1 and CDR2 from the germline V gene are SGHTA and FQGNSA. V dropped 5 bases and J dropped 4; count of bases not matched to a gene: 8. CDR3 amino acids: CASSAALAGAADTQYF. In DNA, the CDR3 is TGTGCCAGCAGCGCCGCACTAGCGGGAGCAGCAGATACGCAGTATTTT.

This clonotype has ten or more counts. The chain carries TRBV20-1 and TRBJ1-2, with unresolved D. V was pared by 0 bases and J by 4 bases, with 21 bases between. The CDR3 runs to 17 residues. Germline V gene sequence: CDR1 DFQATT, CDR2 SNEGSKA (reference sequence). In DNA, the CDR3 is TGCAGTGCTAGAGATGGGCAGATGAAGGGTAAAGCCTATGGCTACACCTTC. Its translation is CSARDGQMKGKAYGYTF.

This clonotype was seen repeatedly, ten times or more. V and J are TRBV29-1 and TRBJ2-3; 10 bases align to TRBD1. This CDR3 spans 13 amino acids. Germline CDR1 is SQVTM and CDR2 is ANQGSEA. The junction had 7 bases not matched to a gene; V was cut back by 8 bases and J by 5 bases. CDR3 sequence reads: CSSGTGARDTQYF. In DNA, the CDR3 is TGCAGCTCGGGGACAGGGGCCAGAGATACGCAGTATTTT.